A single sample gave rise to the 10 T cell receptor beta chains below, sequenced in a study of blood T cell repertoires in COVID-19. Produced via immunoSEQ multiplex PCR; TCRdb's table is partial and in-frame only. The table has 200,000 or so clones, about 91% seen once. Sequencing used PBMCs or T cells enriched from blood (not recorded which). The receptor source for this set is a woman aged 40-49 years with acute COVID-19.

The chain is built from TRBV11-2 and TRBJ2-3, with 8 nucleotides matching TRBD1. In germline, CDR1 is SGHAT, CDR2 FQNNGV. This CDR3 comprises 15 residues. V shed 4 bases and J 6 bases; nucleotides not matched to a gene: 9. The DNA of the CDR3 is TGTGCCAGCAGCTCAGACAGGGGTGTTAGCGATACGCAGTATTTT. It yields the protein CASSSDRGVSDTQYF.

CDR3 loop: CASLAENTGELFF. In nucleotides, the CDR3 is TGTGCCAGCCTAGCAGAGAACACCGGGGAGCTGTTTTTT. The V gene is TRBV7-9, the J gene TRBJ2-2; TRBD2 is a possible D gene (5 bases). The CDR3 has 13 amino acids. V dropped 8 bases and J dropped 1 base, with 8 bases sitting between them. Germline CDR1 is SEHNR and CDR2 is FQNEAQ (reference sequence).

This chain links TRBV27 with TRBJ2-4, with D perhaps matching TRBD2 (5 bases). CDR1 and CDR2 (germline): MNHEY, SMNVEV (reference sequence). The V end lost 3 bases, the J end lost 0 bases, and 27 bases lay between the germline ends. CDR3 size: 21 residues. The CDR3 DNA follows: TGTGCCAGCAGTTTTCTGCTAGGTCCATCTGTCGGGATCCTAGCCAAAAACATTCAGTACTTC. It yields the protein CASSFLLGPSVGILAKNIQYF.

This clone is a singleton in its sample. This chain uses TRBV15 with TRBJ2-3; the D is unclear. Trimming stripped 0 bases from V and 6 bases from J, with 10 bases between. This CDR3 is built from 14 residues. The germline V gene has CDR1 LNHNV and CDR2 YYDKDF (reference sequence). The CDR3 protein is CATSRDVVVDTQYF. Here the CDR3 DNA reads TGTGCCACCAGCAGAGACGTAGTGGTCGATACGCAGTATTTT.

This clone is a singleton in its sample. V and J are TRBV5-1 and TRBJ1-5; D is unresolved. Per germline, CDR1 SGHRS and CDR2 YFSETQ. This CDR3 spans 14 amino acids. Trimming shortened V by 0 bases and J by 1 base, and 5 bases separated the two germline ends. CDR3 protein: CASSLDGSNQPQHF. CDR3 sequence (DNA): TGCGCCAGCAGCTTGGACGGGAGCAATCAGCCCCAGCATTTT.

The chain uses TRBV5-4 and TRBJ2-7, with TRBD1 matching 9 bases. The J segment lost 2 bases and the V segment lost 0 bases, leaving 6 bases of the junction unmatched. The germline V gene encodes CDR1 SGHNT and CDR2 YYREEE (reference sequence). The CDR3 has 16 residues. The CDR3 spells CASSLVGTGLTYEQYF. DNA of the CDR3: TGTGCCAGCAGCTTGGTTGGGACAGGGCTGACCTACGAGCAGTACTTC. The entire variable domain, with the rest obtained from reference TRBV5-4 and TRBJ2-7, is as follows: ETGVTQSPTHLIKTRGQQVTLRCSSQSGHNTVSWYQQALGQGPQFIFQYYREEENGRGNFPPRFSGLQFPNYSSELNVNALELDDSALYLCASSLVGTGLTYEQYFGPGTRLTVT.

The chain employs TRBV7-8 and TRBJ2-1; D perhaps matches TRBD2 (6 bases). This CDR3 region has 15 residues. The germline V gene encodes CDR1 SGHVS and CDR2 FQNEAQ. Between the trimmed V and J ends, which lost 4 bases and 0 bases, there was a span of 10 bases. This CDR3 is CASSYGGGSYNEQFF. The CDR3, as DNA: TGTGCCAGCAGCTATGGGGGAGGCTCCTACAATGAGCAGTTCTTC.

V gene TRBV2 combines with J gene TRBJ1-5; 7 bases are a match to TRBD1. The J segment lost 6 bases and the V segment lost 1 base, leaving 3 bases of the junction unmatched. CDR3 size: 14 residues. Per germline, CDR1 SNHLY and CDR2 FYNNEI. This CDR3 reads CASSEGTGPQPQHF. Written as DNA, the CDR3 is TGTGCCAGCAGTGAAGGGACAGGTCCTCAGCCCCAGCATTTT.

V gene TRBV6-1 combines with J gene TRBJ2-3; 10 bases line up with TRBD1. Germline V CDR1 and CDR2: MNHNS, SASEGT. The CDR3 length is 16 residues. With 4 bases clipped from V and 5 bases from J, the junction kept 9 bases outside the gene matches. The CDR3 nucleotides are TGTGCCAGCAGTGTTGCTGGGACAGGGGAGAGAGATACGCAGTATTTT. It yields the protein CASSVAGTGERDTQYF.

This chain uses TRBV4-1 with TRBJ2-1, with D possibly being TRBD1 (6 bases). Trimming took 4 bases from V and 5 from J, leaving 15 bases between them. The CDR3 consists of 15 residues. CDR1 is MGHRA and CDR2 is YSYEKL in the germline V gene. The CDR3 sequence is CASSRGPERDNEQFF. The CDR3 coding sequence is TGCGCCAGCAGCCGGGGGCCGGAGAGAGACAATGAGCAGTTCTTC.